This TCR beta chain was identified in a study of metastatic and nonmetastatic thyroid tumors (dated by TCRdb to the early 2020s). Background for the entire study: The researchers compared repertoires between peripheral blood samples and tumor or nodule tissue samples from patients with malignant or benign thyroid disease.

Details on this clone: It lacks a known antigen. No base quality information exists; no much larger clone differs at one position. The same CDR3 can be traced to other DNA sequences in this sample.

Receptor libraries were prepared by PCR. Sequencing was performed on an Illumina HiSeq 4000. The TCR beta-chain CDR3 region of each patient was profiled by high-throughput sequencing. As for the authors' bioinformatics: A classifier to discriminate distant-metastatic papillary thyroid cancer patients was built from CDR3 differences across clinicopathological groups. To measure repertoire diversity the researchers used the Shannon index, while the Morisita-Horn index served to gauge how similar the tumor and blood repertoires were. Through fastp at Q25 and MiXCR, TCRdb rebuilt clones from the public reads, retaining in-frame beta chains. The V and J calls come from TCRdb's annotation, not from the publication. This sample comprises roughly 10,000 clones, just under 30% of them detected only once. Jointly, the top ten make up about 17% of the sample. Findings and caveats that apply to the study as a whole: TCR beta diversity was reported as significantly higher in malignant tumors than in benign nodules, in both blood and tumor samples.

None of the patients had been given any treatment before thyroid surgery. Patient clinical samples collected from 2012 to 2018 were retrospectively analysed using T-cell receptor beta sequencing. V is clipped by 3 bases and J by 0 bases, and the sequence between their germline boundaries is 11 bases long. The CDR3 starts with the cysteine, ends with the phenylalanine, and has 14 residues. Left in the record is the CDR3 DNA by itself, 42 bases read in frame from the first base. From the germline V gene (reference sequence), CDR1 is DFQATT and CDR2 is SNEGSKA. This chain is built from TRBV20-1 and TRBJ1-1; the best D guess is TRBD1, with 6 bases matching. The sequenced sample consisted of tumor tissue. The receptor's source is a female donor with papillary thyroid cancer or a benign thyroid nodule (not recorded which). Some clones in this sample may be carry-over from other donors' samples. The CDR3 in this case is CSARDRVLNTEAFF. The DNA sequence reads TGCAGTGCTAGGGACAGAGTTTTGAACACTGAAGCTTTCTTT.